This record concerns one T cell receptor beta chain sequence. The data were taken from a study of blood T cell repertoires in COVID-19. This table comes from immunoSEQ multiplex PCR, and its TCRdb copy is limited to in-frame clones, with some not included. This sample has about 180,000 clones; about 86% occur once, and the top ten carry 20%. The sample taken for sequencing was peripheral blood. The clonotype originates from a man aged 65-85 years with active or convalescent COVID-19.

CDR3 sequence: CASRTGTALNTEAFF. In DNA form, the CDR3 reads TGTGCCAGTCGGACAGGGACGGCCCTGAACACTGAAGCTTTCTTT. V is TRBV19 and J is TRBJ1-1; 8 nucleotides align to TRBD1. Germline V gene lookup returns CDR1 LNHDA and CDR2 SQIVND (reference sequence). This CDR3 is built from 15 residues. Trimming cost V 8 bases and J 0 bases; bases outside gene matches: 8.